These 23 T cell receptor beta chains share one sample of origin, sequenced in a study of control samples from healthy donors and cancer patients (dated by TCRdb to about 2020). The library was built by means of the immunoSEQ multiplex PCR assay. The immuneACCESS repertoire file appears here via TCRdb, limited to in-frame rearrangements. These files lack a portion of the clones; in checked studies, under half of the deficit traces to unresolved V genes, and the cause of the others is not known. For this sample the table gives about 110,000 clones, of which about 80% were detected only once. The ten largest make up around 6.4% of the sample. Specimen: blood. These receptors all stem from a man aged 18 to 30 in good health.

CDR3 amino acids: CASPSGDPNTGELFF. CDR3 sequence (DNA): TGTGCCAGCCCCTCAGGGGACCCGAACACCGGGGAGCTGTTTTTT. The chain employs TRBV7-9 and TRBJ2-2; D perhaps matches TRBD1 (6 bases). Trimming removed 8 bases at V and 0 bases at J, with 13 bases between. CDR3 size: 15 residues. CDR1 is SEHNR, CDR2 FQNEAQ, per germline (reference sequence).

This clone was counted only a few times. The chain links TRBV5-1 to TRBJ1-1; a weak D match, TRBD1 (5 bases). Germline V lookup: CDR1 SGHRS, CDR2 YFSETQ. The CDR3 covers 14 residues. V was shortened by 0 bases and J by 4 bases, with 10 bases between the two germline ends. The CDR3 here is CASSLAQVGTEAFF. The CDR3 nucleotides are TGCGCCAGCAGCTTGGCACAGGTTGGCACTGAAGCTTTCTTT. Together with reference TRBV5-1 and TRBJ1-1, the CDR3 gives the full variable domain: KAGVTQTPRYLIKTRGQQVTLSCSPISGHRSVSWYQQTPGQGLQFLFEYFSETQRNKGNFPGRFSGRQFSNSRSEMNVSTLELGDSALYLCASSLAQVGTEAFFGQGTRLTVV.

CDR3 protein: CASSVTWDSEAFF. The DNA for the CDR3 is TGTGCCAGCAGCGTAACTTGGGACAGTGAAGCTTTCTTT. The chain uses TRBV9 and TRBJ1-1, with TRBD1 identical over 7 bases. Germline V gene sequence: CDR1 SGDLS, CDR2 YYNGEE. V shed 1 base and J 7 bases; nucleotides not matched to a gene: 4. This CDR3 comprises 13 residues. The whole variable domain, filled in from reference TRBV9 and TRBJ1-1, reads DSGVTQTPKHLITATGQRVTLRCSPRSGDLSVYWYQQSLDQGLQFLIQYYNGEERAKGNILERFSAQQFPDLHSELNLSSLELGDSALYFCASSVTWDSEAFFGQGTRLTVV.

CDR3: CASQTGGAGRPQYF. CDR3 nucleotides: TGTGCCAGCCAAACAGGGGGGGCTGGACGTCCCCAGTACTTC. The rearrangement joins TRBV2 to TRBJ2-5; perhaps TRBD1 as D (8 bases). Trimming stripped 8 bases from V and 9 bases from J, with 22 bases between. The CDR3 length is 14 residues. Germline V gives CDR1 SNHLY, CDR2 FYNNEI.

The rearrangement uses TRBV6-1 and TRBJ1-4; possible D gene TRBD1, 5 bases. Trimming cost V 0 bases and J 5 bases, with 10 bases left between them. The CDR3 consists of 15 residues. CDR1 and CDR2 (germline): MNHNS, SASEGT. This CDR3 is CASSEAWAGNEKLFF. The CDR3 DNA reads as TGTGCCAGCAGTGAAGCGTGGGCAGGGAATGAAAAACTGTTTTTT.

V is TRBV9 and J is TRBJ2-2; 12 positions agree with TRBD2. The germline gives CDR1 SGDLS, CDR2 YYNGEE. V shed 0 bases, J shed 6 bases, and the junction held 9 bases outside the gene matches. The CDR3 consists of 18 residues. The CDR3 DNA reads as TGTGCCAGCAGCGTAGTCTCTAGCGGGGGGGCCGGAGCCGGGGAGCTGTTTTTT. Residues: CASSVVSSGGAGAGELFF.

The chain carries TRBV24-1 and TRBJ2-3; D gene unclear. The CDR3 totals 13 residues. CDR1 and CDR2 (germline): KGHDR, SFDVKD. V shed 5 bases and J shed 0 bases, with 5 bases lying between them. The CDR3 sequence is CATSGSSTDTQYF. Here the CDR3 DNA reads TGTGCCACCAGTGGTAGCAGCACAGATACGCAGTATTTT.

This chain connects TRBV9 to TRBJ1-1, with a possible D match to TRBD1 (6 bases). The CDR3 sequence is 17 residues long. CDR1 SGDLS and CDR2 YYNGEE come from the germline V gene. Between the trimmed V and J ends, which lost 0 bases and 1 base, there was a span of 16 bases. CDR3 in amino acids: CASSVESRTAPNTEAFF. CDR3 coding DNA: TGTGCCAGCAGCGTAGAATCCCGGACAGCTCCGAACACTGAAGCTTTCTTT.

V is TRBV18 and J is TRBJ1-3; tentatively, D is TRBD1 (5 bases). CDR1 KGHSH and CDR2 LQKENI come from the germline V gene. This CDR3 comprises 15 residues. Between the trimmed V and J ends, which lost 2 bases and 0 bases, there was a span of 8 bases. CDR3 protein: CASSPDRHSGNTIYF. The CDR3 nucleotides are TGTGCCAGCTCACCAGACAGACACTCTGGAAACACCATATATTTT.

The sample holds one count of this clone. The chain combines TRBV4-1 with TRBJ1-2, with D maybe TRBD1 (6 bases). Germline-derived CDR1 and CDR2 are MGHRA and YSYEKL. The CDR3 has 13 amino acids. Trimming pared 3 bases from V and 4 bases from J, leaving 9 bases between. CDR3 DNA: TGCGCCAGCAGCCACCAGGGGAGCTATGGCTACACCTTC. Translation gives CASSHQGSYGYTF.

The chain employs TRBV19 and TRBJ1-6, with 7 bases identical to TRBD1. Trimming took 5 bases from V and 9 from J; bases not matched to a gene: 4. The CDR3 contains 13 residues. The germline gives CDR1 LNHDA, CDR2 SQIVND (reference sequence). In DNA, the CDR3 is TGTGCCAGTAGTGCAGGGGGTGGTTCACCCCTCCACTTT. This sequence encodes CASSAGGGSPLHF.

J is TRBJ1-3 and V is TRBV6-2 or TRBV6-3, with TRBD1 as a possible D gene (6 bases). Looked up from germline, CDR1 is MNHEY and CDR2 is SVGEGT. The CDR3 spans 14 residues. V lost 5 bases to trimming and J lost 0 bases, with 8 bases between them. CDR3: CASSTGNSGNTIYF. The DNA for the CDR3 is TGTGCCAGCAGTACAGGGAACTCTGGAAACACCATATATTTT.

The chain has TRBV6-6 and TRBJ1-1; TRBD1 matches 7 bases. This CDR3 comprises 13 residues. The V and J ends lost 4 bases and 7 bases, in that order; junction bases with no gene match: 6. Germline loops: CDR1 MNHNY, CDR2 SVGAGI (reference sequence). The CDR3 is CASSSTGAGEAFF. For the CDR3, the DNA is TGTGCCAGCAGTTCAACAGGGGCTGGTGAAGCTTTCTTT.

The genes are TRBV5-8 and TRBJ2-7, with 7 bases lining up with TRBD1. The CDR3 is 14 amino acids. With 4 bases clipped from V and 7 bases from J, the junction kept 11 bases outside the gene matches. From germline, CDR1 is SGHTS and CDR2 YDEGEE. The CDR3: CASSLGQVPREQYF. In nucleotides, the CDR3 is TGTGCCAGCAGCCTCGGACAGGTACCTAGGGAGCAGTACTTC.

The chain combines TRBV3-1 (or the pseudogene TRBV3-2) with TRBJ2-2; a possible D gene is TRBD1 (7 bases). The length of the CDR3 is 14 residues. Germline V lookup: CDR1 LGHDT, CDR2 YNNKEL (reference sequence). Trimming shortened V by 4 bases and J by 3 bases, and 9 bases separated the two germline ends. The CDR3 is CASSLRGDTGELFF. The CDR3 nucleotides are TGTGCCAGCAGCCTCAGGGGGGACACCGGGGAGCTGTTTTTT.

The chain is built from TRBV19 and TRBJ2-2; 7 nucleotides agree with TRBD1. CDR1 is LNHDA, CDR2 SQIVND, per germline (reference sequence). V trimming: 10 bases; J trimming: 6 bases; junction bases outside the gene matches: 11. The CDR3 sequence is 14 residues long. Written as DNA, the CDR3 is TGTGCCACCTGGGACAGTTTAATTTCCGGGGAGCTGTTTTTT. Protein product: CATWDSLISGELFF.

For the CDR3, the DNA is TGTGCCAGCAGTTTCTCCAACACTGAAGCTTTCTTT. Translating it yields CASSFSNTEAFF. The J gene is TRBJ1-1, the V gene TRBV27; D not certain. The CDR3 runs to 12 residues. The germline gives CDR1 MNHEY, CDR2 SMNVEV (reference sequence). V shed 3 bases and J shed 2 bases, with 4 bases lying between them.

In DNA form, the CDR3 reads TGTGCCACCGGATGCCACAAAAGCACAGGGCGGTCCGAGCAGTACGTC. Its protein product is CATGCHKSTGRSEQYV. The V call is TRBV24-1, the J call TRBJ2-7; weak D call: TRBD1 (6 bases). The CDR3 sequence is 16 residues long. The germline CDR1 and CDR2 sequences are KGHDR and SFDVKD. Trimming took off 9 bases at V and 6 bases at J, with 26 bases between the two ends.

This clone was found once. The chain joins TRBV12-5 to TRBJ1-4, with TRBD1 matching over 8 bases. CDR1 is LGHNT and CDR2 is FRNRAP in the germline V gene. J gave up 5 bases and V 8 bases, and 4 bases lay outside the gene matches. The CDR3 extends over 13 amino acids. CDR3 residues: CASRRQGNEKLFF. The CDR3 DNA follows: TGTGCTAGTAGAAGACAGGGGAATGAAAAACTGTTTTTT.

The V gene is TRBV6-5, the J gene TRBJ1-1, with TRBD1 identical over 8 bases. Germline-derived CDR1 and CDR2 are MNHEY and SVGAGI. V dropped 10 bases and J dropped 2; count of bases not matched to a gene: 9. The CDR3 is 14 amino acids. The CDR3 here is CATNPGQDNTEAFF. CDR3 nucleotide sequence: TGTGCCACCAATCCGGGACAGGACAACACTGAAGCTTTCTTT.

V is TRBV6-6 and J is TRBJ2-1; D may be TRBD1 (6 bases). The CDR3 runs to 12 residues. CDR1 MNHNY and CDR2 SVGAGI come from the germline V gene (reference sequence). Trimming pared 6 bases from V and 7 bases from J, leaving 10 bases between. CDR3 residues: CASSPGQNEQFF. CDR3 nucleotide sequence: TGTGCCAGCAGCCCCGGACAGAATGAGCAGTTCTTC.

The J gene is TRBJ1-1, the V gene TRBV5-4, with no clear D. The CDR3 runs 13 residues. The germline V and J ends were trimmed by 0 bases and 5 bases, with 8 bases remaining between them. CDR1 is SGHNT, CDR2 YYREEE, per germline (reference sequence). The CDR3 reads CASSLGVGTEAFF. The CDR3 DNA reads as TGTGCCAGCAGCTTGGGGGTGGGGACTGAAGCTTTCTTT.

This sequence joins TRBV28 and TRBJ1-2; the match to TRBD1 covers 7 bases. Germline V CDR1 and CDR2: MDHEN, SYDVKM. V was clipped by 7 bases and J by 7 bases; unmatched bases: 6. This CDR3 comprises 12 residues. CDR3 DNA: TGTGCCAGCACCAACAGGGGCCGTGGCTACACCTTC. Its protein is CASTNRGRGYTF.